The subject of this entry is one TCR beta chain. This entry is derived from a study of blood T cells in healthy people across ages. Using a J-beta primer mix together with a sample-barcoded 5' primer, a second PCR was run for roughly 6 to 11 cycles. One entry per CDR3 protein results from TCRdb running MiXCR on the 5' RACE reads. Of 600,000 or so distinct CDR3 sequences in the sample, roughly 43% were seen once. Drawn from each donor were roughly 9.4 milliliters of peripheral blood. This clonotype was sampled from an elderly man in good health. What was sequenced was blood.

The CDR3 DNA follows: TGCGCCAGCAGCTCGCCGGGACAGGGATCAGATACGCAGTATTTT. Translated: CASSSPGQGSDTQYF. The chain couples TRBV5-1 to TRBJ2-3; 9 bases agree with TRBD1. Germline loops: CDR1 SGHRS, CDR2 YFSETQ. This CDR3 is 15 amino acids long. V shed 3 bases and J 4 bases; nucleotides not matched to a gene: 6.